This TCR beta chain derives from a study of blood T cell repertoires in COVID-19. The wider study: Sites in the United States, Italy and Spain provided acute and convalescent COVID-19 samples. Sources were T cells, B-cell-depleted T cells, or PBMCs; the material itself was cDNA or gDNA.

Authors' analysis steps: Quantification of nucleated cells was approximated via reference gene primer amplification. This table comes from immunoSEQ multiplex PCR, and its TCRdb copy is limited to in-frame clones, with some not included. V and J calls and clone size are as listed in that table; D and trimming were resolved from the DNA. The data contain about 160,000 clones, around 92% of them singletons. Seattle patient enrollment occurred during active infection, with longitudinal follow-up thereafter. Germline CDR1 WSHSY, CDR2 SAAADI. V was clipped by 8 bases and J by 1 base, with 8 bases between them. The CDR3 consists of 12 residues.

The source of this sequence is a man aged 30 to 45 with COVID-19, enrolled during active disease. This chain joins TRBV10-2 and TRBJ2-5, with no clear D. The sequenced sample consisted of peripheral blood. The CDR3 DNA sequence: TGCGCCAGCGCGGCCCTCCAAGAGACCCAGTACTTC. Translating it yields CASAALQETQYF.